The entry below gives a single T cell receptor beta chain sequence along with its context. The data derive from a study of CD8 T cells in Susac syndrome. CDR3 length equals 13 residues. The V end lost 8 bases, the J end lost 0 bases, and 9 bases lay between the germline ends. CDR1 is KGHDR and CDR2 is SFDVKD in the germline V gene. Reverse transcription of roughly 0.45 to 1 ug RNA was performed with random hexamers. TCRdb analysed the immunoSEQ multiplex PCR reads with MiXCR anew, one entry per CDR3 protein. This table holds 95,000 to 150,000 distinct CDR3 sequences, over 95% found once. The chain links TRBV24-1 to TRBJ2-5; D unclear. This sequence originates from a human donor with Susac syndrome. The material sequenced was CD4+ T cells from PBMCs. The CDR3 here is CATNGGDQETQYF. As DNA, the CDR3 is TGTGCCACCAATGGCGGAGACCAAGAGACCCAGTACTTC.